This record covers a single T cell receptor (beta chain). Its specificity is unknown. The study sequenced cultured CD4+ T cell DNA using the Oncomine TCR Beta short-read assay. A single record per CDR3 protein comes from TCRdb applying MiXCR to the PCR reads. This table holds roughly 8,000 distinct CDR3 sequences, about half found once. This sample's treatment: roughly 11-day PBMC culture with coronavirus spike peptide pools or control peptides (ViraFEST assay). These data originate in a study of vaccination and CD4 T cells after COVID-19. Findings and limits, study-wide: Within the convalescent patients, a median approximately 87% of the SARS-CoV-2-reactive clones were ones that appeared only post-vaccination.

V dropped 7 bases and J dropped 7; count of bases not matched to a gene: 5. Germline V gene data show CDR1 as MNHNS and CDR2 as SASEGT. This CDR3 contains 14 residues. The V gene is TRBV6-1, the J gene TRBJ2-1; 12 bases match TRBD2. This TCR was recovered from a human donor who had recovered from COVID-19. The sample consisted of CD4+ T cells from blood, cultured in vitro. The CDR3 protein is CASTSGLAGNEQFF. CDR3 nucleotides: TGTGCCAGCACTTCTGGACTAGCGGGGAATGAGCAGTTCTTC.